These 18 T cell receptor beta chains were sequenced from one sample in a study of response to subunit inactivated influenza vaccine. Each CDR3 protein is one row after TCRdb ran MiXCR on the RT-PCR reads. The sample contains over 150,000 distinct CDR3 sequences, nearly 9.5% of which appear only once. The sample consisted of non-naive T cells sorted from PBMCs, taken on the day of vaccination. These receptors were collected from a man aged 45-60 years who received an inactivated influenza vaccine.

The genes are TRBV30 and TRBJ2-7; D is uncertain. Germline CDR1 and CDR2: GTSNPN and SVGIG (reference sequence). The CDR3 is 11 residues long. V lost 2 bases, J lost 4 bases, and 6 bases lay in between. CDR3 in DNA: TGTGCCTGGAGTCTCTTATACGAGCAGTACTTC. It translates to CAWSLLYEQYF.

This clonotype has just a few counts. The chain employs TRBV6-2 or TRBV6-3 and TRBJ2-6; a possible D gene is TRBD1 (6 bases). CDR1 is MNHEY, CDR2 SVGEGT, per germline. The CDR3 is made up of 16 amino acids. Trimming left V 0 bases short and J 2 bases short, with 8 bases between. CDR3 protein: CASSYSRDTGANVLTF. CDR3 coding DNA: TGTGCCAGCAGTTACTCAAGGGACACTGGGGCCAACGTCCTGACTTTC.

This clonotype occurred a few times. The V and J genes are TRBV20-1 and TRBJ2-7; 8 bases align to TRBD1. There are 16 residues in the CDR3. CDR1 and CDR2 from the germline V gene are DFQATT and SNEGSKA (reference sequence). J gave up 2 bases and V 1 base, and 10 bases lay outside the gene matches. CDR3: CSARGARGQEAYEQYF. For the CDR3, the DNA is TGCAGTGCTAGAGGGGCGCGGGGACAGGAGGCCTACGAGCAGTACTTC.

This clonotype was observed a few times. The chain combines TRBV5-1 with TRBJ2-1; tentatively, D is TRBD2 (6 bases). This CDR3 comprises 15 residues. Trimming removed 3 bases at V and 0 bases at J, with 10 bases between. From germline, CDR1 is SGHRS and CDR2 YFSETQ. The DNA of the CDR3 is TGCGCCAGCAGCTCAGCTAGCGCCTCCTACAATGAGCAGTTCTTC. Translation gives CASSSASASYNEQFF.

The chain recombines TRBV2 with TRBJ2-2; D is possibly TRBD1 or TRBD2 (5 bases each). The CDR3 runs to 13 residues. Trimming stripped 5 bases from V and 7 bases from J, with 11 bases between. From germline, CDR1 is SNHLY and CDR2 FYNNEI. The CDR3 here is CASSWDRGGELFF. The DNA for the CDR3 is TGTGCCAGCAGTTGGGACCGCGGCGGGGAGCTGTTTTTT. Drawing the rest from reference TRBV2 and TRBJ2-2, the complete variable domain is EPEVTQTPSHQVTQMGQEVILRCVPISNHLYFYWYRQILGQKVEFLVSFYNNEISEKSEIFDDQFSVERPDGSNFTLKIRSTKLEDSAMYFCASSWDRGGELFFGEGSRLTVL.

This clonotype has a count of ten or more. Here the CDR3 DNA reads TGCAGTGCTAGAGATTACCGGGGGTATAGCACAGATACGCAGTATTTT. Translating it yields CSARDYRGYSTDTQYF. The V call is TRBV20-1, the J call TRBJ2-3; a weak D match, TRBD2 (6 bases). CDR3 length: 16 amino acids. Germline loops: CDR1 DFQATT, CDR2 SNEGSKA (reference sequence). V gave up 0 bases and J gave up 0 bases, with 13 bases separating them.

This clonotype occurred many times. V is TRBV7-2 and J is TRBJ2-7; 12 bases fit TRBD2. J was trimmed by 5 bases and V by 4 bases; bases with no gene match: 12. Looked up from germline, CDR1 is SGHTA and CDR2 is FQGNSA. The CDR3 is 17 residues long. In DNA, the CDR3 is TGTGCCAGCAGCTCGCGACTAGCGGGAGTGAACTTCCACGAGCAGTACTTC. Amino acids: CASSSRLAGVNFHEQYF.

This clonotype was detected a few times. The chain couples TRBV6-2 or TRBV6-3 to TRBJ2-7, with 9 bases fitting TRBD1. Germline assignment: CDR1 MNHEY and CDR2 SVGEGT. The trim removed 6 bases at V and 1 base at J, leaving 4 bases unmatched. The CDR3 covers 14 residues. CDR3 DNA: TGTGCCAGCAGGTGGACAGGGGTGTCCTACGAGCAGTACTTC. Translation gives CASRWTGVSYEQYF.

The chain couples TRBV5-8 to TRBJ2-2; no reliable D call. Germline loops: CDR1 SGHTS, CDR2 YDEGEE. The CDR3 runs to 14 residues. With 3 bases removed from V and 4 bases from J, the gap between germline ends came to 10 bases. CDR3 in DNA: TGTGCCAGCAGCTCCGGGCTCGTCACCGGGGAGCTGTTTTTT. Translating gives CASSSGLVTGELFF.

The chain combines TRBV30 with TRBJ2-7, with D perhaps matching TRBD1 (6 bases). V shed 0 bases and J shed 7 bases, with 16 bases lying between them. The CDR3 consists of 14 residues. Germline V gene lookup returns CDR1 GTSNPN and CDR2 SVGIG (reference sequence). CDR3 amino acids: CAWSVLGGAREQYF. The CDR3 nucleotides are TGTGCCTGGAGTGTACTTGGGGGCGCGAGGGAGCAGTACTTC.

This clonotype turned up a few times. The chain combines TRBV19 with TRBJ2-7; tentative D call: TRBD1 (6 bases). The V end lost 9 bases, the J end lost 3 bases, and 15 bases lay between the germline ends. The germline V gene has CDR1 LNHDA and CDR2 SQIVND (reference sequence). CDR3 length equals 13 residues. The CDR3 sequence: CASARDKSYEQYF. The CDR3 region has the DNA TGTGCCAGCGCCCGGGACAAAAGCTACGAGCAGTACTTC.

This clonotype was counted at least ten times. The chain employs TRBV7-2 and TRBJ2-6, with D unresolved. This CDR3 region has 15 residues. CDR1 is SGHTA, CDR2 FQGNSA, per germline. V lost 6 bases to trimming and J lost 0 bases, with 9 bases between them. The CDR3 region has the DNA TGTGCCAGCAGTTTTACCAGCTCTGGGGCCAACGTCCTGACTTTC. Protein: CASSFTSSGANVLTF.

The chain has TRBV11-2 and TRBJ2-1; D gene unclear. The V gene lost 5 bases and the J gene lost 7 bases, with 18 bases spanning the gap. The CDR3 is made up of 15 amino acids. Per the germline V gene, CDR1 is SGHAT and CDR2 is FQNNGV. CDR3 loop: CASSPRRALLNEQFF. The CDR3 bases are TGTGCCAGCAGCCCCCGAAGGGCTCTCTTAAATGAGCAGTTCTTC.

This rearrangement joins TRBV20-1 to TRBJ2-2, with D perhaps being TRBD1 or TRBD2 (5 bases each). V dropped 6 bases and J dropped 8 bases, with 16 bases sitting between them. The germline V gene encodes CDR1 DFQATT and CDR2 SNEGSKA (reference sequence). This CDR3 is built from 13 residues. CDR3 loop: CSAERGRAGELFF. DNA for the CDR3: TGCAGTGCGGAGAGGGGAAGGGCTGGGGAGCTGTTTTTT.

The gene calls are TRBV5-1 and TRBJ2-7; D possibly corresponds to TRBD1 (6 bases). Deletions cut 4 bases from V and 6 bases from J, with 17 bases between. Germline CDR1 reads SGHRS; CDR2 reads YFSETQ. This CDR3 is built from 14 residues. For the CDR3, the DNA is TGCGCCAGCAGCGACGGGACATCTAGAGGCGAGCAGTACTTC. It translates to CASSDGTSRGEQYF.

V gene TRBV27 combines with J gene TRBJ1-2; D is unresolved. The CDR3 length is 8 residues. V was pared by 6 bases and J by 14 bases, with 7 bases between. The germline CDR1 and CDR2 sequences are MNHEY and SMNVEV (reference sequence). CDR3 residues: CASRHVTF. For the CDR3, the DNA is TGTGCCAGCAGACACGTAACCTTC.

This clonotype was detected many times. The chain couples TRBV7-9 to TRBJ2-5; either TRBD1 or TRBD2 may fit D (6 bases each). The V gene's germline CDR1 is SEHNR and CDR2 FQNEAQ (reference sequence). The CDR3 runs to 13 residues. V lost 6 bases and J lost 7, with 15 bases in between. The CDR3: CASSDSGAVTQYF. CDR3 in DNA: TGTGCCAGCAGTGACTCGGGGGCGGTGACCCAGTACTTC.

The CDR3 loop reads CASSGSGTAYNEQFF. DNA for the CDR3: TGTGCCAGCAGCGGGTCCGGGACAGCATACAATGAGCAGTTCTTC. The chain employs TRBV9 and TRBJ2-1; 7 nucleotides line up with TRBD1. There are 15 residues in the CDR3. The germline gives CDR1 SGDLS, CDR2 YYNGEE. J lost 4 bases, V lost 3 bases, and 7 bases had no gene match.